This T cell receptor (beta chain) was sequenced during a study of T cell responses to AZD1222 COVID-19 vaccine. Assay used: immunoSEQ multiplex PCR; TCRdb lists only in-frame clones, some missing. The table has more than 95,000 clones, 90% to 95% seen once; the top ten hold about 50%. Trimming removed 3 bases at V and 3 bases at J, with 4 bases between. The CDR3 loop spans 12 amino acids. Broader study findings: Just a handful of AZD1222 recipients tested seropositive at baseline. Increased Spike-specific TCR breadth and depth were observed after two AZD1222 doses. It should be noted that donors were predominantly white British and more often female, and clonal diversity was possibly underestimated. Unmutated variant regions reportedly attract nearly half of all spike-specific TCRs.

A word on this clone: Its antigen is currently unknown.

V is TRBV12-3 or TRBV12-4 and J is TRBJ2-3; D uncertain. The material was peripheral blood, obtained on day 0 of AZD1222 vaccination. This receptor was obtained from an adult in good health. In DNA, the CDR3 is TGTGCCAGCAGTTTGCAGACAGATACGCAGTATTTT. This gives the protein CASSLQTDTQYF.